A selection of T cell receptor beta chains follows, all from one sample in a study of T cells in Graves' hyperthyroidism and ophthalmopathy. One entry per CDR3 protein results from TCRdb running MiXCR on the multiplex PCR reads. The repertoire holds 20,000 to 30,000 distinct CDR3 sequences, with roughly 45% as singletons. Specimen: blood. These TCRs come from a woman aged 25 to 39 with Graves' hyperthyroidism. The CDR3 runs from the conserved cysteine through the conserved F or W. The order of the fields is V gene, D gene, J gene, clone size, CDR3 protein, CDR3 DNA. A D gene is named only where the DNA matches it firmly. Only part of the rows carry a size: once, few, many, or a class if the clone is expanded.

V: TRBV7-3; D: NA; J: TRBJ2-3; size: medium-sized; CDR3: CASSAAQRDTQYF; DNA: TGTGCCAGCAGCGCCGCACAGAGAGATACGCAGTATTTT
V: TRBV7-2; D: NA; J: TRBJ1-4; size: medium-sized; CDR3: CASSFRTSGEKLFF; DNA: TGTGCCAGCAGCTTTAGGACCTCCGGGGAGAAACTGTTTTTT
V: TRBV10-3; D: NA; J: TRBJ1-3; size: medium-sized; CDR3: CAILRQLISGNTIYF; DNA: TGTGCCATCCTTCGACAGCTCATCTCTGGAAACACCATATATTTT
V: TRBV28; D: NA; J: TRBJ2-7; size: many; CDR3: CASSYGSAHSYEQYF; DNA: TGTGCCAGCAGTTATGGTTCAGCACACTCCTACGAGCAGTACTTC
V: TRBV28; D: NA; J: TRBJ1-2; size: many; CDR3: CASSFEDQNYGYTF; DNA: TGTGCCAGCAGTTTCGAGGATCAGAACTATGGCTACACCTTC
V: TRBV29-1; D: NA; J: TRBJ1-2; size: NA; CDR3: CSVEGDTNYGYTF; DNA: TGCAGCGTTGAAGGCGATACTAACTATGGCTACACCTTC
V: TRBV19; D: TRBD1; J: TRBJ1-2; size: NA; CDR3: CASSPGQRYGYTF; DNA: TGTGCCAGTAGCCCGGGACAGAGGTACGGCTACACCTTC
V: TRBV24-1; D: TRBD2; J: TRBJ2-3; size: few; CDR3: CATSDFGGRSLVGTDTQYF; DNA: TGTGCCACCAGTGATTTCGGCGGGAGATCATTGGTGGGAACAGATACGCAGTATTTT
V: TRBV28; D: TRBD2; J: TRBJ2-1; size: many; CDR3: CASSRLAVLHNEQFF; DNA: TGTGCCAGCTCCCGGCTAGCGGTGCTTCACAATGAGCAGTTCTTC
V: TRBV6-2/TRBV6-3; D: TRBD2; J: TRBJ2-3; size: many; CDR3: CASSYLAGGLSDTQYF; DNA: TGTGCCAGCAGTTACCTAGCGGGAGGGCTTTCAGATACGCAGTATTTT
V: TRBV9; D: NA; J: TRBJ2-3; size: many; CDR3: CASSVRRGASALDTQYF; DNA: TGTGCCAGCAGCGTAAGGCGTGGGGCTAGCGCCCTTGATACGCAGTATTTT
V: TRBV18; D: TRBD1; J: TRBJ1-2; size: many; CDR3: CASSPSDRVGYTF; DNA: TGTGCCAGCTCACCTTCTGACAGGGTCGGCTACACCTTC
V: TRBV20-1; D: NA; J: TRBJ1-6; size: many; CDR3: CSAKMNRGYNSPLHF; DNA: TGCAGTGCTAAGATGAACCGCGGCTATAATTCACCCCTCCACTTT
V: TRBV29-1; D: NA; J: TRBJ2-1; size: medium-sized; CDR3: CSAPSPSGHEQFF; DNA: TGCAGCGCACCCTCACCCTCGGGTCATGAGCAGTTCTTC
V: TRBV11-3; D: NA; J: TRBJ2-3; size: many; CDR3: CASSLRERDDGTDTQYF; DNA: TGTGCCAGCAGCTTAAGGGAACGGGACGACGGCACAGATACGCAGTATTTT
V: TRBV19; D: TRBD1; J: TRBJ1-2; size: medium-sized; CDR3: CATAPGQGYGYTF; DNA: TGTGCCACGGCTCCGGGACAGGGGTACGGCTACACCTTC
V: TRBV12-3/TRBV12-4; D: NA; J: TRBJ1-5; size: NA; CDR3: CASSLVSGFGHEHF; DNA: TGTGCCAGCAGTTTAGTTTCAGGTTTTGGCCACGAGCATTTT
V: TRBV7-2; D: TRBD2; J: TRBJ2-2; size: medium-sized; CDR3: CASSLEGGNGELFF; DNA: TGTGCCAGCAGCTTAGAGGGAGGGAACGGGGAGCTGTTTTTT
V: TRBV2; D: NA; J: TRBJ2-7; size: medium-sized; CDR3: CASLRSPSGYEQYF; DNA: TGTGCCAGCCTCAGGTCTCCCTCGGGCTACGAGCAGTACTTC
V: TRBV6-1; D: TRBD2; J: TRBJ2-7; size: many; CDR3: CASSERGVLEQYF; DNA: TGTGCCAGCAGTGAGCGGGGGGTCCTCGAGCAGTACTTC
V: TRBV30; D: TRBD1; J: TRBJ2-1; size: many; CDR3: CAWGMGQQVNEQFF; DNA: TGTGCCTGGGGGATGGGACAGCAAGTTAATGAGCAGTTCTTC
V: TRBV12-3/TRBV12-4; D: NA; J: TRBJ2-2; size: NA; CDR3: CASSTSGELFF; DNA: TGTGCCAGCAGTACTAGCGGGGAGCTGTTTTTT
V: TRBV3-1; D: NA; J: TRBJ2-7; size: many; CDR3: CASSQGRYEQYF; DNA: TGTGCCAGCAGCCAAGGCCGCTACGAGCAGTACTTC
V: TRBV3-1; D: NA; J: TRBJ2-3; size: many; CDR3: CASSQNIGADTQYF; DNA: TGTGCCAGCAGCCAAAACATTGGGGCAGATACGCAGTATTTT
V: TRBV20-1; D: NA; J: TRBJ2-7; size: NA; CDR3: CSASPPTTDTQYF; DNA: TGCAGTGCTAGTCCGCCAACCACAGATACGCAGTACTTC
V: TRBV12-3/TRBV12-4; D: TRBD2; J: TRBJ2-7; size: many; CDR3: CASSSAGAGYEQYF; DNA: TGTGCCAGCAGTTCAGCGGGAGCGGGGTACGAGCAGTACTTC
V: TRBV7-9; D: NA; J: TRBJ1-4; size: NA; CDR3: CASSQEGTGKLFF; DNA: TGTGCCAGCAGCCAGGAGGGGACTGGAAAACTGTTTTTT
V: TRBV2; D: NA; J: TRBJ2-1; size: NA; CDR3: CASSEVTWSEQFF; DNA: TGTGCCAGCAGTGAAGTCACCTGGAGTGAGCAGTTCTTC
V: TRBV24-1; D: TRBD2; J: TRBJ2-7; size: NA; CDR3: CATRAAGGAGEQYF; DNA: TGTGCCACCAGGGCTGCGGGAGGGGCCGGTGAGCAGTACTTC
V: TRBV14; D: NA; J: TRBJ2-7; size: many; CDR3: CASSPESYEQYF; DNA: TGTGCCAGCAGCCCCGAATCCTACGAGCAGTACTTC
V: TRBV20-1; D: NA; J: TRBJ2-5; size: NA; CDR3: CSARRVGEIQETQYF; DNA: TGCAGTGCTAGACGCGTGGGGGAGATTCAAGAGACCCAGTACTTC
V: TRBV28; D: TRBD1; J: TRBJ1-6; size: many; CDR3: CASGQGWNSPLHF; DNA: TGTGCCAGTGGACAGGGTTGGAATTCACCCCTCCACTTT
V: TRBV29-1; D: NA; J: TRBJ2-7; size: NA; CDR3: CSVVSGAGVWNEQYF; DNA: TGCAGCGTTGTCTCCGGGGCAGGGGTTTGGAACGAGCAGTACTTC
V: TRBV6-5; D: NA; J: TRBJ2-3; size: many; CDR3: CASSYPRGGGTDTQYF; DNA: TGTGCCAGCAGTTACCCCAGGGGAGGGGGCACAGATACGCAGTATTTT
V: TRBV6-5; D: NA; J: TRBJ2-7; size: NA; CDR3: CASSYGTGEQYF; DNA: TGTGCCAGCAGTTACGGGACGGGCGAGCAGTACTTC
V: TRBV12-3/TRBV12-4; D: NA; J: TRBJ2-1; size: NA; CDR3: CASTRLPEGQFF; DNA: TGTGCCAGCACCAGACTGCCGGAGGGGCAGTTCTTC
V: TRBV20-1; D: NA; J: TRBJ1-1; size: NA; CDR3: CSALGLANTEAFF; DNA: TGCAGTGCCCTAGGACTAGCGAACACTGAAGCTTTCTTT
V: TRBV4-1; D: NA; J: TRBJ1-2; size: many; CDR3: CASSQEVVNYGYTF; DNA: TGCGCCAGCAGCCAAGAGGTCGTGAACTATGGCTACACCTTC
V: TRBV5-5; D: NA; J: TRBJ1-3; size: many; CDR3: CASSLLPVSGNTIYF; DNA: TGTGCCAGCAGCTTGCTCCCAGTGTCTGGAAACACCATATATTTT
V: TRBV5-1; D: NA; J: TRBJ1-4; size: many; CDR3: CASSSEGGDEKLFF; DNA: TGCGCCAGCAGCTCCGAAGGGGGTGATGAAAAACTGTTTTTT